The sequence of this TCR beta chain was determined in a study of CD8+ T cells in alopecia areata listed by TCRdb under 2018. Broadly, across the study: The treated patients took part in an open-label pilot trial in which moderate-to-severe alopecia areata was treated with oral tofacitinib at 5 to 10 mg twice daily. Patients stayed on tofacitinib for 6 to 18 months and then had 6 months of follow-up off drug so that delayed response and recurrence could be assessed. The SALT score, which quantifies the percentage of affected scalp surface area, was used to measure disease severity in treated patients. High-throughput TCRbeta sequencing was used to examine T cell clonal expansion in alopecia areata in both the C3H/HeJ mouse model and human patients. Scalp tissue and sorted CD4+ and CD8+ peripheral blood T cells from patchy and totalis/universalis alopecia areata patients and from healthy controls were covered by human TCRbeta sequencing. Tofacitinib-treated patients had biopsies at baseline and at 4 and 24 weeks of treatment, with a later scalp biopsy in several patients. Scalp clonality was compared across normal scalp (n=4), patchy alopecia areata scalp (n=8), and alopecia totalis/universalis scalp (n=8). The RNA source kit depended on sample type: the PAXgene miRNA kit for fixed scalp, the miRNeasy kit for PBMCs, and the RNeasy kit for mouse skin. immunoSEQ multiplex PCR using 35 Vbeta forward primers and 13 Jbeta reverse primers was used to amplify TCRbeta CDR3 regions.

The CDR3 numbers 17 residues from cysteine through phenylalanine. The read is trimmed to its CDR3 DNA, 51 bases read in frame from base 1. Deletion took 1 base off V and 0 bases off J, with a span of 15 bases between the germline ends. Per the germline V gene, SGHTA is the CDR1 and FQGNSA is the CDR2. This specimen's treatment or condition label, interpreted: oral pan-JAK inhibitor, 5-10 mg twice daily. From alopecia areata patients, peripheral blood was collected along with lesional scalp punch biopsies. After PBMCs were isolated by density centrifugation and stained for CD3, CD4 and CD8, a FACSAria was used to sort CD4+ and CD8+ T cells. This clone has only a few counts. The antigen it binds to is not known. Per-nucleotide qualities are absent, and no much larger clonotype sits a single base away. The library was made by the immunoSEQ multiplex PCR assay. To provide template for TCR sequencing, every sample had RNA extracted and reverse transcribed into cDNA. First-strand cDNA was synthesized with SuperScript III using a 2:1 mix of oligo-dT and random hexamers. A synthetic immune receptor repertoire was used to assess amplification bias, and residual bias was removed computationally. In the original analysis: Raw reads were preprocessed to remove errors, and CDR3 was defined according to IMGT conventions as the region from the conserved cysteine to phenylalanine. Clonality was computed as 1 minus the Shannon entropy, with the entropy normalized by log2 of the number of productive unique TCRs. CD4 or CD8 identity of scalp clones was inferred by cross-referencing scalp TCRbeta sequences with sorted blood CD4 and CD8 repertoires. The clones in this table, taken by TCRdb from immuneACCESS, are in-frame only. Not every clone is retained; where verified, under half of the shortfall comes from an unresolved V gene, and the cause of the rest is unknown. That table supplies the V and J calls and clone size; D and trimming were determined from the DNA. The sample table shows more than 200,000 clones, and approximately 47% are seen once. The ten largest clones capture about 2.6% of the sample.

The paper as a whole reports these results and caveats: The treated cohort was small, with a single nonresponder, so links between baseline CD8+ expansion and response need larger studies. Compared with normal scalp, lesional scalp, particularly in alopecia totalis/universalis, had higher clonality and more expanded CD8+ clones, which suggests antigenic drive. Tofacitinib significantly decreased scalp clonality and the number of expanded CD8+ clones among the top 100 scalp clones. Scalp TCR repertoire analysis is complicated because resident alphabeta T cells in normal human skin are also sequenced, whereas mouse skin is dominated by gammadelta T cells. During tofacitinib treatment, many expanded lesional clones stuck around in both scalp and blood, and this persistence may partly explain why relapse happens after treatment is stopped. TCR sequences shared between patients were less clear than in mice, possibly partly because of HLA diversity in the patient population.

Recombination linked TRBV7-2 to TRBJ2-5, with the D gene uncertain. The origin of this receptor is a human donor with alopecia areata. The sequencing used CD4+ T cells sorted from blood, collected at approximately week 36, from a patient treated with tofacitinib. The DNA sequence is TGTGCCAGCAGCTTAGAAGGAGAAACCGTCAACCAAGAGACCCAGTACTTC. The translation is CASSLEGETVNQETQYF.